This entry lists 21 T cell receptor beta chains sequenced from one sample in a study of low-dose radiotherapy and immunotherapy resistance in tumors. Alpha and beta chains were covered, as first-strand cDNA relied on TRAV- and TRBV-specific primers. With a constant-region primer and a V-primer adapter, TCRs were subjected to approximately 21 PCR cycles of amplification. TCRdb reprocessed the reads with MiXCR, giving one entry per CDR3 protein. The repertoire holds around 76,000 distinct CDR3 sequences, roughly 30% seen once, with 11% in the top ten. Regarding time point: before trial treatment. The material was PBMCs, obtained before treatment. The receptors derive from a female donor with ovarian cancer.

This clonotype has a count of ten or more. The genes are TRBV9 and TRBJ1-1; TRBD1 is a possible D gene (6 bases). The CDR3 loop spans 16 amino acids. The ends were cut back, 4 bases at V and 4 bases at J, with 20 bases in the middle. The V gene's germline CDR1 is SGDLS and CDR2 YYNGEE. CDR3 DNA sequence: TGTGCCAGCAGCTCCAAACAGGGCCGCAGAAGCACTGAAGCTTTCTTT. This sequence encodes CASSSKQGRRSTEAFF.

Note on this clonotype: This likely reflects a read error, since a far larger clone is one base away. The chain links TRBV10-2 to TRBJ1-5, with 7 bases lining up with TRBD1. Germline V gene lookup returns CDR1 WSHSY and CDR2 SAAADI. CDR3 length: 17 amino acids. CDR3 bases: TGTGTCAGCAGTCAATATTTGCCCTCAGGGGGAGATCAGCCCCAGCATTTT. Encoded protein: CVSSQYLPSGGDQPQHF.

To note about this clonotype: A read error is the likely source, as a far larger clone sits one nucleotide away. V and J are TRBV7-9 and TRBJ2-2; D call uncertain. The CDR3 consists of 14 residues. Trimming shortened V by 5 bases and J by 2 bases, and 9 bases separated the two germline ends. Germline assignment: CDR1 SEHNR and CDR2 FQNEAQ (reference sequence). The CDR3, as DNA: TGTGCCAGCAGCCCCGTCTTAAACACCGGGGAGCTGTTTTTT. It specifies CASSPVLNTGELFF.

This clonotype was counted at least ten times. The chain links TRBV11-2 to TRBJ2-3, with 14 nucleotides matching TRBD2. CDR1 is SGHAT, CDR2 FQNNGV, per germline. V was pared by 7 bases and J by 6 bases, with 6 bases of the junction left unmatched. This CDR3 contains 15 residues. The CDR3 sequence: CASTRTSGRIDTQYF. The CDR3 bases are TGTGCCAGCACCCGGACTAGCGGGAGGATCGATACGCAGTATTTT.

This clonotype was seen ten or more times. One end of the junction fails to match germline, which may point to a read error. CDR3 sequence (DNA): TGCGCCAGCAGCTTGTCCTCGGGACAGGGCGCCCCGAGGGGCTACACCTTC. This encodes CASSLSSGQGAPRGYTF. The chain carries TRBV5-3 and TRBJ1-2; 9 positions match TRBD1. TRBV5-3 is labeled an ORF, and its function is uncertain. The CDR3 contains 17 residues.

Of note for this clonotype: A far larger clone is only one base removed, so a read error is likely. This sequence joins TRBV13 and TRBJ1-1; D may be TRBD1 (6 bases). Germline V gene sequence: CDR1 PRHDT, CDR2 FYEKMQ (reference sequence). The CDR3 is 13 residues long. The germline V and J ends were trimmed by 11 bases and 4 bases, with 17 bases remaining between them. The CDR3 sequence is CAVMQGRGTEAFF. The CDR3 nucleotides read TGTGCCGTAATGCAGGGGCGTGGCACTGAAGCTTTCTTT.

V and J are TRBV7-2 and TRBJ2-1; 7 bases fit TRBD2. In germline, CDR1 is SGHTA, CDR2 FQGNSA. This CDR3 is built from 16 residues. With V trimmed by 0 bases and J by 2 bases, 4 bases remained unmatched. The CDR3 nucleotides are TGTGCCAGCAGCTTAGCAAGCCTAGCGGCCTACAATGAGCAGTTCTTC. The encoded protein is CASSLASLAAYNEQFF.

Note on this clonotype: The DNA is omitted, as the CDR3 cannot be located on it reliably, and the CDR3 follows TCRdb's listing. The V and J genes are TRBV23-1 and TRBJ2-2; the table names TRBD2, a call not compared with the DNA. TRBV23-1 has ORF status, its function being uncertain. The CDR3 length equals 14 residues, ends included. The CDR3 region is CAREEGNTGELFFF.

This clonotype came up many times. The CDR3 DNA reads TGTGCCAGCAGCTTCGGTAGCGGGAGTATGAATGAGCAGTTCTTC. This sequence encodes CASSFGSGSMNEQFF. The V call is TRBV11-3, the J call TRBJ2-1; 9 bases align to TRBD2. The CDR3 length is 15 residues. Trimming removed 3 bases from V and 7 bases from J; junction bases left unmatched: 7. Germline CDR1 is SGHNT and CDR2 is YENEEA.

This clonotype was detected ten times or more. The gene calls are TRBV5-1 and TRBJ2-3; 11 bases match TRBD2. CDR3 length equals 17 residues. Unmatched junction bases numbered 4, after V lost 0 bases and J lost 1 base. The germline V gene encodes CDR1 SGHRS and CDR2 YFSETQ. The CDR3 spells CASSLGSLAGGTDTQYF. DNA for the CDR3: TGCGCCAGCAGCTTGGGTTCACTAGCGGGGGGCACAGATACGCAGTATTTT.

The CDR3 DNA sequence: TGTGCCAGCAGGCCGGGACAGGGACGTAATGAAAAACTGTTTTTT. Amino acid sequence: CASRPGQGRNEKLFF. The chain joins TRBV12-3 or TRBV12-4 to TRBJ1-4; 9 bases map to TRBD1. Germline trimming cut 6 bases from V and 4 bases from J; bases unmatched to any gene: 6. The CDR3 is 15 amino acids.

V and J are TRBV5-1 and TRBJ1-5; D gene unclear. V lost 3 bases and J 5 bases, leaving 18 bases between the germline ends. The CDR3 extends over 16 amino acids. In germline, CDR1 is SGHRS, CDR2 YFSETQ. CDR3 loop: CASSSAGLRTYQPQHF. CDR3 bases: TGCGCCAGCAGCTCGGCCGGTTTGCGTACCTATCAGCCCCAGCATTTT. The whole variable domain, remainder taken from reference TRBV5-1 and TRBJ1-5, is KAGVTQTPRYLIKTRGQQVTLSCSPISGHRSVSWYQQTPGQGLQFLFEYFSETQRNKGNFPGRFSGRQFSNSRSEMNVSTLELGDSALYLCASSSAGLRTYQPQHFGDGTRLSIL.

Many counts were recorded for this clonotype. This chain connects TRBV6-6 to TRBJ2-7; 9 positions match TRBD1. V lost 2 bases, J lost 2 bases, and 4 bases stayed unmatched. Germline values: CDR1 MNHNY, CDR2 SVGAGI (reference sequence). This CDR3 is 15 amino acids long. The CDR3 loop is CASSYPGQGTYEQYF. In DNA, the CDR3 is TGTGCCAGCAGTTACCCGGGACAGGGCACCTACGAGCAGTACTTC.

Concerning this clonotype: A read error likely explains this, since a far larger clone differs by one base. As DNA, the CDR3 is TGTGCCAGCAGCGGTGAGGTAGCGGGGGGCCATGGGGAGACCCAGTACTTC. The encoded protein is CASSGEVAGGHGETQYF. The chain employs TRBV5-3 and TRBJ2-5; TRBD2 agrees at 10 bases. TRBV5-3 is reported as an ORF; its role is uncertain. The ends lost 8 bases at V and 5 bases at J; junction bases unmatched: 18. This CDR3 is built from 17 residues.

This clonotype was seen repeatedly, ten times or more. CDR3 coding DNA: TGCAGTGTCCCCAGGCGCGGAGGGGGCGCGGATGGCTACACCTTC. Translated: CSVPRRGGGADGYTF. This chain connects TRBV20-1 to TRBJ1-2; TRBD1 agrees at 7 bases. The J segment lost 6 bases and the V segment lost 7 bases, leaving 17 bases of the junction unmatched. The CDR3 consists of 15 residues. Germline-derived CDR1 and CDR2 are DFQATT and SNEGSKA (reference sequence).

This clonotype was seen ten or more times. The J gene is TRBJ2-7, the V gene TRBV19; perhaps TRBD2 as D (6 bases). V was pared by 7 bases and J by 4 bases, with 11 bases between. The CDR3 spans 12 residues. Germline V lookup: CDR1 LNHDA, CDR2 SQIVND (reference sequence). The CDR3 protein is CASTGGSYEQYF. The CDR3 region has the DNA TGTGCCAGTACCGGGGGTTCTTACGAGCAGTACTTC.

V and J are TRBV13 and TRBJ2-4, with D hard to call. In germline, CDR1 is PRHDT, CDR2 FYEKMQ (reference sequence). Between the trimmed V and J ends, which lost 8 bases and 10 bases, there was a span of 15 bases. The CDR3 length is 12 residues. CDR3 nucleotide sequence: TGTGCCAGCCCCTGGGCACGCCGGATTCAGTACTTC. Translated, it gives CASPWARRIQYF.

This clonotype was seen at least ten times. The chain recombines TRBV28 with TRBJ2-4; a possible D gene is TRBD2 (6 bases). The germline V gene has CDR1 MDHEN and CDR2 SYDVKM. The V end was cut by 3 bases, the J end by 1 base, with 10 bases between. The CDR3 has 15 residues. The chain's CDR3 is CASSFSGVAKNIQYF. The CDR3 coding sequence is TGTGCCAGCAGTTTCTCGGGAGTGGCCAAAAACATTCAGTACTTC.

There are many counts of this clonotype. The CDR3 protein is CASSYPRTSGMSKNIQYF. CDR3 sequence (DNA): TGTGCCAGCAGTTACCCCCGGACTAGCGGGATGTCCAAAAACATTCAGTACTTC. V gene TRBV6-2 or TRBV6-3 combines with J gene TRBJ2-4; 12 nucleotides agree with TRBD2. The CDR3 spans 18 residues. CDR1 is MNHEY and CDR2 is SVGEGT in the germline V gene. J was trimmed by 2 bases and V by 2 bases; bases with no gene match: 7.

This clonotype has only a few counts. The chain employs TRBV27 and TRBJ1-2; 10 nucleotides agree with TRBD1. The trim removed 3 bases at V and 3 bases at J, leaving 4 bases unmatched. CDR3 length: 15 residues. CDR1 and CDR2 from the germline V gene are MNHEY and SMNVEV (reference sequence). The CDR3 DNA reads TGTGCCAGCAGTTTGCAGACAGGGGGCGACTATGGCTACACCTTC. It is translated as CASSLQTGGDYGYTF.

Ten or more counts support this clonotype. The V call is TRBV18, the J call TRBJ1-1; no clear D. The germline gives CDR1 KGHSH, CDR2 LQKENI. Trimming removed 3 bases at V and 1 base at J, with 6 bases between. CDR3 length: 13 amino acids. In DNA form, the CDR3 reads TGTGCCAGCTCACCGGACGGGAACACTGAAGCTTTCTTT. Its protein is CASSPDGNTEAFF.